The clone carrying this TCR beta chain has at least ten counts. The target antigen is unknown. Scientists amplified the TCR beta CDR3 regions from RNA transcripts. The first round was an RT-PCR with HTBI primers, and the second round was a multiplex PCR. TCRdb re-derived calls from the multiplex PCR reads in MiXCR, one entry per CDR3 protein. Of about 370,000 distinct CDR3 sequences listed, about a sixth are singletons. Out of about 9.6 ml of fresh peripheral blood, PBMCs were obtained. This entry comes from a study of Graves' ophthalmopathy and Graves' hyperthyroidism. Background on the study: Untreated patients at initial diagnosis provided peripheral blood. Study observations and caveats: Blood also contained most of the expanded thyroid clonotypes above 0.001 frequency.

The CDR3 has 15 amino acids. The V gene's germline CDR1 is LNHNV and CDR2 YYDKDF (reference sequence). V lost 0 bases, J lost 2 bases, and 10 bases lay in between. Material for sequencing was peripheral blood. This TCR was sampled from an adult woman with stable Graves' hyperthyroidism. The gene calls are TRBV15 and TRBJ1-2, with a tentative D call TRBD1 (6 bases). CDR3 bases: TGTGCCACCAGCAGAGAAAAGGGGACAAACTATGGCTACACCTTC. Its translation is CATSREKGTNYGYTF.